This is a list of T cell receptor beta chains from one sample in a study of control samples from healthy donors and cancer patients. The assay was immunoSEQ multiplex PCR, and TCRdb's table has in-frame clones only and misses some. Of almost 90,000 clones in the sample, under 90% were seen once. Specimen: blood. Receptors originate from a middle-aged woman in good health. Each CDR3 is given with its conserved first and last residue. A D gene is named only where the DNA matches it firmly. Clone size is given for some rows only: seen once, a few or many times, or a class if the clone is expanded.

>TRBD1|TRBV25-1|NA|TRBJ1-4
TGTGCCAGCAGTGACCGACAGGGGGTGACTGAAAAACTGTTTTTT
CASSDRQGVTEKLFF
>NA|TRBV5-5|NA|TRBJ1-5
TGTGCCAGCAGCTTAGGGGGGCGCGGGGGCAATCAGCCCCAGCATTTT
CASSLGGRGGNQPQHF
>NA|TRBV7-8|NA|TRBJ1-1
TGTGCCAGCAGCTTAGGGTACTACACTGAAGCTTTCTTT
CASSLGYYTEAFF
>NA|TRBV4-1|NA|TRBJ1-2
TGCGCCAGCAGCCAAGAATGGGACGGCCTCAACTATGGCTACACCTTC
CASSQEWDGLNYGYTF
>NA|TRBV6-5|NA|TRBJ2-7
TGTGCCAGCCGGAGCACTACCTACGAGCAGTACTTC
CASRSTTYEQYF
>TRBD1|TRBV7-9|once|TRBJ1-6
TGTGCCAGCAGCCAGGGACAGGGCGATAATTCACCCCTCCACTTT
CASSQGQGDNSPLHF
>NA|TRBV9|NA|TRBJ2-1
TGTGCCAGCAACTTAGTTGGGGGAAATGAGCAGTTCTTC
CASNLVGGNEQFF
>NA|TRBV11-3|NA|TRBJ1-1
TGTGCCAGCAGCATAGCTGCGAGCGCTGAAGCTTTCTTT
CASSIAASAEAFF
>NA|TRBV3-1/TRBV3-2|NA|TRBJ1-5
TGTGCCAGCAGCCAAGGGGCAGGGGCCAATCAGCCCCAGCATTTT
CASSQGAGANQPQHF
>NA|TRBV2|NA|TRBJ1-4
TGTGCCATAAACCGGGCCCAAAATGAAAAACTGTTTTTT
CAINRAQNEKLFF
>NA|TRBV3-1/TRBV3-2|NA|TRBJ1-1
TGTGCCAGCAGCCACCGACAGGAAGCTTTCTTT
CASSHRQEAFF
>TRBD1|TRBV6-5|NA|TRBJ1-6
TGTGCCAGCTCGGACAGGGGATCTTCACCCCTCCACTTT
CASSDRGSSPLHF
>NA|TRBV6-5|NA|TRBJ1-5
TGTGCCATTGAACGGTCCTTTAGCAATCAGCCCCAGCATTTT
CAIERSFSNQPQHF
>NA|TRBV2|NA|TRBJ1-5
TGTGCCAGCAGTACACCTCTTTCCCATCAGCCCCAGCATTTT
CASSTPLSHQPQHF
>NA|TRBV25-1|NA|TRBJ2-7
TGTGCCAGCAGTGGGTACTACGAGCAGTACTTC
CASSGYYEQYF
>NA|TRBV6-5|NA|TRBJ2-3
TGTGCCAGCAGTTACACCGGGACTAGCACAGATACGCAGTATTTT
CASSYTGTSTDTQYF
>NA|TRBV12-3/TRBV12-4|once|TRBJ1-2
TGTGCCAGCAGTTCGGGGACGGTCTATGGCTACACCTTC
CASSSGTVYGYTF
>TRBD2|TRBV3-1/TRBV3-2|NA|TRBJ2-5
TGTGCCAGCAGTAAACCGGGGGGGCCGATTCAGGAGACCCAGTACTTC
CASSKPGGPIQETQYF
>NA|TRBV9|NA|TRBJ1-2
TGTGCCAGCAGCGGGGCAGCCAACTATGGCTACACCTTC
CASSGAANYGYTF
>NA|TRBV12-1|NA|TRBJ1-3
TGTGCCAGCAGCTTGGATAAAAGTCCCTCTGGAAACACCATATATTTT
CASSLDKSPSGNTIYF
>NA|TRBV2|few|TRBJ1-5
TGTGCCAGCACCCAGGGCCGTAGTCAGCCCCAGCATTTT
CASTQGRSQPQHF
>TRBD2|TRBV19|NA|TRBJ2-1
TGTGCCAGTACCGATGCACTAGCGGGGGAGCAGTTCTTC
CASTDALAGEQFF
>NA|TRBV14|NA|TRBJ2-3
TGTGCCAGCAGCCAACCCGGACTACATCGCACAGATACGCAGTATTTT
CASSQPGLHRTDTQYF
>NA|TRBV12-3/TRBV12-4|NA|TRBJ1-2
TGTGCCAGCAGTCGGACGGGGGCTGGCGGCTACACCTTC
CASSRTGAGGYTF
>NA|TRBV4-2|NA|TRBJ2-7
TGTGCCAGCAGCCTGGATAAAGCGGGTTTCTACGAGCAGTACTTC
CASSLDKAGFYEQYF
>NA|TRBV25-1|NA|TRBJ2-7
TGTGCCAGCAGTGAATCTGGGACAAACTACGAGCAGTACTTC
CASSESGTNYEQYF
>TRBD1|TRBV10-3|NA|TRBJ1-6
TGTGCCATCAGTGAGTCCTTACAGGGGGTAGGATCACCCCTCCACTTT
CAISESLQGVGSPLHF
>TRBD1|TRBV25-1|NA|TRBJ2-1
TGTGCCAGCAGTGAAAGTGGGACAGGGGGACGGAATGAGCAGTTCTTC
CASSESGTGGRNEQFF
>TRBD1|TRBV10-3|NA|TRBJ2-3
TGTGCCATCAGTGCGGGACAGGGGGCCCACACAGATACGCAGTATTTT
CAISAGQGAHTDTQYF
>NA|TRBV7-2|NA|TRBJ2-3
TGTGCCAGCAGCTTAGGGGACAGCACAGATACGCAGTATTTT
CASSLGDSTDTQYF
>NA|TRBV14|NA|TRBJ1-1
TGTGCCAGCAGCCAAGGTGCGGGGGCTCGATTGGAAGCTTTCTTT
CASSQGAGARLEAFF
>NA|TRBV6-4|once|TRBJ1-1
TGTGCCAGCAGATTCAACACTGAAGCTTTCTTT
CASRFNTEAFF
>TRBD1|TRBV5-4|NA|TRBJ1-1
TGTGCCAGCAGCTCCCAGGGGGCGCCTGAAGCTTTCTTT
CASSSQGAPEAFF
>NA|TRBV6-4|NA|TRBJ2-1
TGTGCCAGCAGCGAACTCAGTGGGAATGAGCAGTTCTTC
CASSELSGNEQFF
>NA|TRBV5-1|few|TRBJ2-7
TGCGCCAGCAGCTTGGCCGGAGACTTGAGGGGGGAGCAGTACTTC
CASSLAGDLRGEQYF
>NA|TRBV30|NA|TRBJ1-6
TGTGCCTGGAGAAACCGACAGGACTATAATTCACCCCTCCACTTT
CAWRNRQDYNSPLHF
>NA|TRBV7-9|once|TRBJ2-6
TGTGCCAGCAGCCCCCTTAGGGCGGGCTCTGGGGCCAACGTCCTGACTTTC
CASSPLRAGSGANVLTF
>TRBD1|TRBV30|NA|TRBJ2-2
TGTGCCTGGAGTATACTGACAGGGCACACCGGGGAGCTGTTTTTT
CAWSILTGHTGELFF
>NA|TRBV20-1|NA|TRBJ2-5
TGCAGTGCTAGTGGGACGACCCAGTACTTC
CSASGTTQYF
>TRBD2|TRBV7-3|NA|TRBJ2-1
TGTGCCAGCAGCTCCGGACTAGCCGATGAGCAGTTCTTC
CASSSGLADEQFF
>TRBD1|TRBV5-1|NA|TRBJ1-2
TGCGCCAGCAGCAGGGGACAGCTTAACTATGGCTACACCTTC
CASSRGQLNYGYTF
>TRBD1|TRBV6-1|NA|TRBJ1-2
TGTGCCAGCAGTGAAGGCGGGACAGGGTATGGCTACACCTTC
CASSEGGTGYGYTF
>NA|TRBV30|NA|TRBJ1-2
TGTGCCTGGAGTTTAGGGGGCTATGGCTACACCTTC
CAWSLGGYGYTF
>NA|TRBV19|NA|TRBJ1-1
TGTGCCAGTAGTATAGGGCAGGTAGCTGAAGCTTTCTTT
CASSIGQVAEAFF
>NA|TRBV19|NA|TRBJ1-3
TGTGCCAGTAGCGGGTCCACGCTTCTGGACACCATATATTTT
CASSGSTLLDTIYF
>NA|TRBV6-5|NA|TRBJ2-1
TGTGCCAGCAGAGTCGCAGGGGACGGGGAGCAGTTCTTC
CASRVAGDGEQFF
>NA|TRBV6-1|NA|TRBJ2-3
TGTGCCAGCAGTGCAAACGGCGGGTTTACCACAGATACGCAGTATTTT
CASSANGGFTTDTQYF
>TRBD1|TRBV9|NA|TRBJ1-2
TGTGCCAGCAGCGTCGGGACAGGGGACTATGGCTACACCTTC
CASSVGTGDYGYTF
>NA|TRBV5-6|NA|TRBJ2-5
TGTGCCAGCAGCAAGAGGGCGGTAGGAGAGACCCAGTACTTC
CASSKRAVGETQYF
>TRBD1|TRBV10-3|NA|TRBJ1-5
TGTGCCATCAGTACGACAGGGGTCCAGCCCCAGCATTTT
CAISTTGVQPQHF
>NA|TRBV4-1|NA|TRBJ1-1
TGCGCCAGCAGCGTGCGACAGTTGAACACTGAAGCTTTCTTT
CASSVRQLNTEAFF
>TRBD2|TRBV14|NA|TRBJ2-3
TGTGCCAGCAGCCTGTTAACGTGGCGGGGGGCCACAGATACGCAGTATTTT
CASSLLTWRGATDTQYF
>NA|TRBV4-1|NA|TRBJ1-5
TGCGCCAGCAGCCAAGGGCACGCCAGTCAGCCCCAGCATTTT
CASSQGHASQPQHF